The 2 T cell receptor beta chains given below trace back to one sample, sequenced in a study of neurological immune-mediated disorders. TCRdb reprocessed the 5' RACE reads via MiXCR and lists one record per CDR3 protein. The sample contains more than 45,000 distinct CDR3 sequences, under 2.5% of which appear only once. The sequenced material came from PBMCs. The receptors were gathered from a man between 45 and 60 years old with multiple sclerosis.

In its sample, this clonotype was seen many times. This chain links TRBV20-1 with TRBJ2-1; D call uncertain. V was trimmed by 6 bases and J by 8 bases, leaving 8 bases between them. Per germline, CDR1 DFQATT and CDR2 SNEGSKA (reference sequence). CDR3 length: 10 residues. The CDR3 sequence: CSARHDEQFF. The CDR3 DNA reads as TGCAGTGCCAGACATGATGAGCAGTTCTTC.

This clonotype showed up many times. Here the CDR3 DNA reads TGTGCCAGCAGCTCATATAGCGGGGGGGCGACAGATACGCAGTATTTT. It yields the protein CASSSYSGGATDTQYF. V is TRBV7-6 and J is TRBJ2-3; TRBD2 matches 11 bases. Germline lookup yields CDR1 SGHVS and CDR2 FNYEAQ. The CDR3 loop spans 16 amino acids. V was clipped by 4 bases and J by 3 bases; unmatched bases: 6.